This T cell receptor beta chain is from a study of early T cells in non-severe SARS-CoV-2 infection. In the library, individual cDNA molecules carried attached unique molecular identifiers. TCRdb recomputed calls from the 5' RACE reads with MiXCR, one row per CDR3 protein. The sample contains tens of thousands of distinct CDR3 sequences, 4.9% of which appear only once. V shed 6 bases and J 11 bases; nucleotides not matched to a gene: 4. CDR1 is MNHNS and CDR2 is SASEGT in the germline V gene. CDR3 length: 12 amino acids. This clonotype was detected many times. The sequence was obtained from an adult who was a healthcare worker with PCR-confirmed SARS-CoV-2 infection or an uninfected control (not recorded which). What was sequenced was whole blood. The chain employs TRBV6-1 and TRBJ2-1, with TRBD1 matching 10 bases. The CDR3 coding sequence is TGTGCCAGCAGCGACAGGGGGCTTCAGCAGTTCTTC. Translating gives CASSDRGLQQFF.